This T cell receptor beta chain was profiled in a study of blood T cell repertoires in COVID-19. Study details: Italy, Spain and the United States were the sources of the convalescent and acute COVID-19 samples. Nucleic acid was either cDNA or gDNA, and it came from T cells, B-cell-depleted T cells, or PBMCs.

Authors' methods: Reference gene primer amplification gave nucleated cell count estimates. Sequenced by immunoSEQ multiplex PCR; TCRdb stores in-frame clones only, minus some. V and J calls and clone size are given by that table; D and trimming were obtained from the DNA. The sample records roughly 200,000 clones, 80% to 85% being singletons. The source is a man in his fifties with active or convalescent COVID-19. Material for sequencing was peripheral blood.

This CDR3 reads CATSAGMNTLQETQYF. In DNA, the CDR3 is TGTGCCACCAGCGCGGGCATGAATACCCTCCAAGAGACCCAGTACTTC. This rearrangement joins TRBV15 to TRBJ2-5; a weak D match, TRBD2 (5 bases). The CDR3 contains 16 residues. The germline V and J ends were trimmed by 5 bases and 1 base, with 17 bases remaining between them. Germline values: CDR1 LNHNV, CDR2 YYDKDF (reference sequence).